One and the same sample provided the 18 T cell receptor beta chains below, sequenced in a study of blood T cell repertoires in COVID-19. Clones were sequenced by immunoSEQ multiplex PCR, and TCRdb holds only the in-frame ones, with some missing. Here the sample spans some 120,000 clones, more than 70% being singletons. The sequenced material came from peripheral blood. The receptors derive from a woman younger than 45 who had recovered from COVID-19.

This chain joins TRBV6-5 and TRBJ2-2; tentatively, D is TRBD2 (6 bases). V dropped 6 bases and J dropped 3 bases, with 11 bases sitting between them. Per germline, CDR1 MNHEY and CDR2 SVGAGI. The CDR3 is 14 amino acids. The DNA of the CDR3 is TGTGCCAGCAGGCGGGACCCAGACACCGGGGAGCTGTTTTTT. Translating it yields CASRRDPDTGELFF.

This clone was detected only a few times. The chain recombines TRBV7-6 with TRBJ2-7, with a tentative D call TRBD1 (6 bases). Germline V gene sequence: CDR1 SGHVS, CDR2 FNYEAQ. Trimming removed 4 bases at V and 7 bases at J, with 17 bases between. CDR3 length: 14 amino acids. The CDR3 is CASSSLSRGREQYF. The CDR3 DNA sequence: TGTGCCAGCAGCTCACTTTCCAGGGGTAGAGAGCAGTACTTC. The complete variable domain, with remaining parts taken from reference TRBV7-6 and TRBJ2-7, reads GAGVSQSPRYKVTKRGQDVALRCDPISGHVSLYWYRQALGQGPEFLTYFNYEAQQDKSGLPNDRFSAERPEGSISTLTIQRTEQRDSAMYRCASSSLSRGREQYFGPGTRLTVT.

This clone was picked up one time. The CDR3 loop reads CASSPLASGDGTNEKLFF. The CDR3 coding sequence is TGCGCCAGCAGCCCCCTCGCATCAGGGGACGGAACTAATGAAAAACTGTTTTTT. J is TRBJ1-4 and V is TRBV5-1; D is perhaps TRBD1 (6 bases). Trimming took 4 bases from V and 1 from J, leaving 20 bases between them. The CDR3 is made up of 18 amino acids. CDR1 is SGHRS and CDR2 is YFSETQ in the germline V gene.

This chain joins TRBV5-6 and TRBJ1-3; D gene uncertain. CDR1 is SGHDT, CDR2 YYEEEE, per germline. The CDR3 has 17 amino acids. V dropped 0 bases and J dropped 0 bases, with 13 bases sitting between them. Here the CDR3 reads CASSLAERTGSGNTIYF. The CDR3 DNA reads TGTGCCAGCAGCTTGGCCGAGAGAACTGGCTCTGGAAACACCATATATTTT.

The chain uses TRBV11-2 and TRBJ2-7; TRBD2 matches at 12 bases. The junction had 5 bases not matched to a gene; V was cut back by 4 bases and J by 4 bases. The CDR3 consists of 15 residues. Germline loops: CDR1 SGHAT, CDR2 FQNNGV. As DNA, the CDR3 is TGTGCCAGCAGCTCAAGGACTAGCGGGATTTACGAGCAGTACTTC. This translates into CASSSRTSGIYEQYF.

CDR3: CSASYPWRSSYEQYF. The CDR3 DNA reads as TGCAGTGCTAGTTATCCGTGGCGGAGTTCCTACGAGCAGTACTTC. The chain couples TRBV20-1 to TRBJ2-7; D gene ambiguous. CDR1 is DFQATT, CDR2 SNEGSKA, per germline (reference sequence). V lost 3 bases and J 1 base, leaving 16 bases between the germline ends. This CDR3 spans 15 amino acids.

This clone was seen a few times. The V gene is TRBV9, the J gene TRBJ1-2, with D uncertain. Germline CDR1 SGDLS, CDR2 YYNGEE. V lost 4 bases and J lost 4, with 17 bases in between. This CDR3 has 15 amino acids. CDR3 protein: CASSPYVRESYGYTF. CDR3 nucleotides: TGTGCCAGCAGCCCCTATGTCCGGGAGTCCTATGGCTACACCTTC.

The V gene is TRBV6-4, the J gene TRBJ1-5; 8 bases map to TRBD1. The ends lost 2 bases at V and 1 base at J; junction bases unmatched: 13. The germline CDR1 and CDR2 sequences are MRHNA and SNTAGT. This CDR3 has 19 amino acids. For the CDR3, the DNA is TGTGCCAGCAGTGACCCCCCCAAGCGGACAGGGAAAAGCAATCAGCCCCAGCATTTT. Translation: CASSDPPKRTGKSNQPQHF.

This clone was recorded only once. The chain couples TRBV9 to TRBJ1-1, with D uncertain. Germline CDR1 SGDLS, CDR2 YYNGEE. V lost 2 bases and J 0 bases, leaving 11 bases between the germline ends. This CDR3 has 15 amino acids. The CDR3 spells CASSVGEYMNTEAFF. CDR3 sequence (DNA): TGTGCCAGCAGCGTGGGAGAGTACATGAACACTGAAGCTTTCTTT. The entire variable domain, with the rest obtained from reference TRBV9 and TRBJ1-1, is as follows: DSGVTQTPKHLITATGQRVTLRCSPRSGDLSVYWYQQSLDQGLQFLIQYYNGEERAKGNILERFSAQQFPDLHSELNLSSLELGDSALYFCASSVGEYMNTEAFFGQGTRLTVV.

As regards this clone: At one of its ends the junction is not consistent with the germline gene, which may arise from a read error. V and J are TRBV13 and TRBJ2-2, with 10 nucleotides matching TRBD2. CDR1 is PRHDT and CDR2 is FYEKMQ in the germline V gene (reference sequence). The CDR3 loop spans 16 amino acids. CDR3 in amino acids: CASTLAGGLNTGELFF. CDR3 nucleotides: TGTGCCAGCACCTTAGCGGGGGGTTTGAACACCGGGGAGCTGTTTTTT. Supplemented by reference TRBV13 and TRBJ2-2, the full variable domain reads AAGVIQSPRHLIKEKRETATLKCYPIPRHDTVYWYQQGPGQDPQFLISFYEKMQSDKGSIPDRFSAQQFSDYHSELNMSSLELGDSALYFCASTLAGGLNTGELFFGEGSRLTVL.

In nucleotides, the CDR3 is TGTGCCAGCAGCGGACGGACTAGCGGGGGGGGAGAGACCCAGTACTTC. It is translated as CASSGRTSGGGETQYF. The V and J genes are TRBV9 and TRBJ2-5, with 15 bases that match TRBD2. Germline CDR1 SGDLS, CDR2 YYNGEE. V was pared by 3 bases and J by 4 bases, with 4 bases of the junction left unmatched. The CDR3 extends over 16 amino acids.

The V gene is TRBV10-1, the J gene TRBJ2-7; 8 nucleotides match TRBD2. Germline V gives CDR1 WNHNN, CDR2 SYGVQD (reference sequence). With V trimmed by 3 bases and J by 1 base, 2 bases remained unmatched. The CDR3 has 14 amino acids. This CDR3 is CASSDGRGSYEQYF. Written as DNA, the CDR3 is TGCGCCAGCAGTGACGGGAGGGGTTCCTACGAGCAGTACTTC.

V is TRBV11-2 and J is TRBJ2-7; the D gene is possibly TRBD2 (5 bases). The length of the CDR3 is 14 residues. CDR1 and CDR2 (germline): SGHAT, FQNNGV. V was clipped by 1 base and J by 0 bases, with 7 bases between them. CDR3 nucleotide sequence: TGTGCCAGCAGCTTAGCGGGGAACTCCTACGAGCAGTACTTC. Its translation: CASSLAGNSYEQYF.

The chain employs TRBV7-8 and TRBJ1-3; 8 bases match TRBD1. The CDR3 runs to 17 residues. Germline V gene data show CDR1 as SGHVS and CDR2 as FQNEAQ. After removal of 2 bases from V and 3 bases from J, the junction contained 9 bases not matched to a gene. For the CDR3, the DNA is TGTGCCAGCAGCTTACCGTTCCGACAGGGGTATGGAAACACCATATATTTT. Encoded protein: CASSLPFRQGYGNTIYF.

V usage is TRBV14 and J usage is TRBJ1-5; possibly TRBD1 for D (6 bases). This CDR3 spans 13 amino acids. The ends were cut back, 6 bases at V and 7 bases at J, with 13 bases in the middle. Germline loops: CDR1 SGHDN, CDR2 FVKESK. The CDR3 reads CASSGTLGQPQHF. The CDR3 DNA follows: TGTGCCAGCAGTGGGACATTAGGGCAGCCCCAGCATTTT.

The chain employs TRBV13 and TRBJ1-1; D remains unclear. Per the germline V gene, CDR1 is PRHDT and CDR2 is FYEKMQ (reference sequence). V was trimmed by 1 base and J by 10 bases, leaving 10 bases between them. This CDR3 is 12 amino acids long. The CDR3 nucleotides read TGTGCCAGCAGCTTAGATGAGCGAATAGCTTTCTTT. It is translated as CASSLDERIAFF.

The chain joins TRBV2 to TRBJ1-2; possibly TRBD1 for D (5 bases). Per the germline V gene, CDR1 is SNHLY and CDR2 is FYNNEI. Trimming removed 6 bases from V and 5 bases from J, with 13 bases in between. The CDR3 is made up of 13 amino acids. Here the CDR3 reads CASSLQEDYGYTF. The CDR3 DNA reads TGTGCCAGCAGCCTACAGGAAGATTATGGCTACACCTTC. The variable domain in full, completed from reference TRBV2 and TRBJ1-2, reads EPEVTQTPSHQVTQMGQEVILRCVPISNHLYFYWYRQILGQKVEFLVSFYNNEISEKSEIFDDQFSVERPDGSNFTLKIRSTKLEDSAMYFCASSLQEDYGYTFGSGTRLTVV.

This clone showed up just once. The V call is TRBV7-3, the J call TRBJ2-1; TRBD2 matches 7 bases. V was pared by 2 bases and J by 1 base, with 2 bases of the junction left unmatched. The CDR3 extends over 15 amino acids. Germline CDR1 and CDR2: SGHTA and FQGTGA. The CDR3 DNA is TGTGCCAGCAGCTTAGGACTAGTTTCCTACAATGAGCAGTTCTTC. Its translation is CASSLGLVSYNEQFF.